The 21 T cell receptor beta chains below all came from one sample that was sequenced in a study of PD-L1 blockade in urothelial cancer. Time point meaning: peripheral blood 6 weeks after treatment start. Libraries were prepared by immunoSEQ multiplex PCR; TCRdb keeps only in-frame clonotypes and omits some of them. This repertoire shows 45,000 to 60,000 clones, more than 70% found once; its top ten account for under 2.5%. Specimen: PBMCs, collected around atezolizumab (anti-PD-L1) treatment. These receptor sequences come from a man in his sixties with urothelial cancer.

CDR3 nucleotides: TGTGCCAGCAGCTTATGGCAGGCCTCTGGAAACACCATATATTTT. It codes for CASSLWQASGNTIYF. The rearrangement joins TRBV7-2 to TRBJ1-3; D is unclear. Germline V gives CDR1 SGHTA, CDR2 FQGNSA. Trimming left V 2 bases short and J 0 bases short, with 8 bases between. CDR3 length equals 15 residues. The full variable domain, rest sourced from reference TRBV7-2 and TRBJ1-3, is GAGVSQSPSNKVTEKGKDVELRCDPISGHTALYWYRQSLGQGLEFLIYFQGNSAPDKSGLPSDRFSAERTGGSVSTLTIQRTQQEDSAVYLCASSLWQASGNTIYFGEGSWLTVV.

The rearrangement joins TRBV6-5 to TRBJ1-5, with 9 bases matching TRBD1. The V and J ends lost 2 bases and 4 bases, in that order; junction bases with no gene match: 3. Germline V gene lookup returns CDR1 MNHEY and CDR2 SVGAGI. The CDR3 length is 15 residues. The CDR3 reads CASSYVGTGNQPQHF. Written as DNA, the CDR3 is TGTGCCAGCAGTTACGTTGGGACAGGGAATCAGCCCCAGCATTTT.

The chain recombines TRBV7-8 with TRBJ2-2; 8 bases align to TRBD1. V gave up 4 bases and J gave up 4 bases; unmatched junction bases: 2. Looked up from germline, CDR1 is SGHVS and CDR2 is FQNEAQ. This CDR3 is 14 amino acids long. The CDR3: CASSSGQGTGELFF. CDR3 DNA sequence: TGTGCCAGCAGCTCAGGACAGGGCACCGGGGAGCTGTTTTTT.

The chain is built from TRBV29-1 and TRBJ2-7, with D possibly matching TRBD2 (6 bases). Trimming removed 2 bases from V and 2 bases from J, with 16 bases in between. Germline CDR1 reads SQVTM; CDR2 reads ANQGSEA. This CDR3 region has 15 residues. CDR3 in amino acids: CSVEIPRDSTYEQYF. The CDR3 DNA follows: TGCAGCGTTGAAATACCTCGGGACTCAACCTACGAGCAGTACTTC.

This chain joins TRBV6-5 and TRBJ2-3; perhaps TRBD2 as D (5 bases). V lost 4 bases and J lost 2, with 16 bases in between. In germline, CDR1 is MNHEY, CDR2 SVGAGI. This CDR3 is 16 amino acids long. This CDR3 is CASSSLSGSPTDTQYF. CDR3 coding DNA: TGTGCCAGCAGTTCCCTATCGGGGAGCCCCACAGATACGCAGTATTTT.

The J gene is TRBJ2-4, the V gene TRBV19; 8 bases are shared with TRBD1. V lost 1 base to trimming and J lost 8 bases; unmatched junction nucleotides: 4. The CDR3 has 14 amino acids. Germline CDR1 LNHDA, CDR2 SQIVND (reference sequence). This chain's CDR3 is CASSIGTGGYIQYF. The CDR3 coding sequence is TGTGCCAGTAGTATAGGAACAGGGGGATACATTCAGTACTTC.

The V call is TRBV9, the J call TRBJ2-5, with 7 bases aligning to TRBD2. CDR1 SGDLS and CDR2 YYNGEE come from the germline V gene. The CDR3 contains 18 residues. Unmatched junction bases numbered 13, after V lost 0 bases and J lost 2 bases. The CDR3 loop is CASSVAHVLGGEQETQYF. CDR3 DNA: TGTGCCAGCAGCGTAGCTCACGTCCTGGGGGGGGAACAAGAGACCCAGTACTTC.

This clone was detected once. J is TRBJ1-1 and V is TRBV28; 7 nucleotides line up with TRBD1. V was pared by 2 bases and J by 1 base, with 7 bases of the junction left unmatched. Per germline, CDR1 MDHEN and CDR2 SYDVKM. The CDR3 is made up of 16 amino acids. The CDR3, as DNA: TGTGCCAGCAGTTTAGAGATGAGGACAGGGAACACTGAAGCTTTCTTT. Amino acid sequence: CASSLEMRTGNTEAFF.

This clone was observed a few times. This chain uses TRBV5-1 with TRBJ2-7; 7 nucleotides align to TRBD2. The V and J ends lost 4 bases and 2 bases, in that order; junction bases with no gene match: 15. This CDR3 region has 17 residues. CDR1 and CDR2 (germline): SGHRS, YFSETQ. The CDR3 reads CASSPQAGPHSPYEQYF. As DNA, the CDR3 is TGCGCCAGCAGCCCCCAAGCGGGGCCCCACTCCCCCTACGAGCAGTACTTC.

This clone is a singleton in its sample. The V call is TRBV5-1, the J call TRBJ2-1; 9 bases line up with TRBD2. Germline V gene data show CDR1 as SGHRS and CDR2 as YFSETQ. CDR3 length equals 17 residues. V trimming: 0 bases; J trimming: 10 bases; junction bases outside the gene matches: 14. CDR3 region: CASSLGPLAGWGTEQFF. The DNA of the CDR3 is TGCGCCAGCAGCTTGGGGCCGCTAGCGGGATGGGGGACGGAGCAGTTCTTC.

This chain links TRBV5-1 with TRBJ2-3; D might be TRBD2 (6 bases). CDR3 length equals 16 residues. Trimming removed 4 bases from V and 4 bases from J, with 19 bases in between. Germline CDR1 is SGHRS and CDR2 is YFSETQ. The DNA for the CDR3 is TGCGCCAGCAGCAGAGGGAATAGCGGCGGGGCAGATACGCAGTATTTT. Residues: CASSRGNSGGADTQYF.

CDR3 amino acids: CASSRQGLYGYTF. CDR3 coding DNA: TGTGCCAGTAGCAGACAGGGGCTGTATGGCTACACCTTC. The chain links TRBV19 to TRBJ1-2; 8 positions match TRBD1. The germline gives CDR1 LNHDA, CDR2 SQIVND (reference sequence). V trimming: 6 bases; J trimming: 5 bases; junction bases outside the gene matches: 5. This CDR3 comprises 13 residues.

The chain couples TRBV27 to TRBJ2-3, with 7 bases lining up with TRBD2. The CDR3 runs 15 residues. Germline trimming cut 3 bases from V and 3 bases from J; bases unmatched to any gene: 6. Germline V gives CDR1 MNHEY, CDR2 SMNVEV (reference sequence). CDR3 residues: CASSFSGGRTDTQYF. The CDR3 DNA reads as TGTGCCAGCAGTTTTTCGGGAGGAAGAACAGATACGCAGTATTTT.

The chain recombines TRBV28 with TRBJ1-2; tentative D call: TRBD1 (6 bases). Germline V gene lookup returns CDR1 MDHEN and CDR2 SYDVKM. The CDR3 extends over 13 amino acids. V gave up 5 bases and J gave up 3 bases, with 10 bases separating them. The CDR3 region is CASSPGDHYGYTF. The CDR3 coding sequence is TGTGCCAGCAGTCCAGGGGATCACTATGGCTACACCTTC.

V is TRBV7-2 and J is TRBJ2-5; D gene ambiguous. CDR3 size: 14 residues. V dropped 5 bases and J dropped 7 bases, with 17 bases sitting between them. Germline V gene lookup returns CDR1 SGHTA and CDR2 FQGNSA. The DNA of the CDR3 is TGTGCCAGCAGCATAGGGCCTTCCTCAGGGACCCAGTACTTC. The encoded protein is CASSIGPSSGTQYF. Drawing the rest from reference TRBV7-2 and TRBJ2-5, the complete variable domain is GAGVSQSPSNKVTEKGKDVELRCDPISGHTALYWYRQSLGQGLEFLIYFQGNSAPDKSGLPSDRFSAERTGGSVSTLTIQRTQQEDSAVYLCASSIGPSSGTQYFGPGTRLLVL.

V usage is TRBV6-1 and J usage is TRBJ2-7; 7 bases match TRBD1. Trimming cost V 11 bases and J 0 bases; bases outside gene matches: 10. The CDR3 sequence is 14 residues long. Germline V gives CDR1 MNHNS, CDR2 SASEGT. The CDR3 DNA reads as TGTGCCTATACACGGGACAGCAGCTCCTACGAGCAGTACTTC. It is translated as CAYTRDSSSYEQYF.

The rearrangement joins TRBV18 to TRBJ2-6; 9 bases are a match to TRBD1. The V segment lost 5 bases and the J segment 0 bases; nucleotides outside the gene matches: 5. CDR3 length: 17 residues. Per the germline V gene, CDR1 is KGHSH and CDR2 is LQKENI. In DNA form, the CDR3 reads TGTGCCAGCTCAGCCGGGACAGGGAACTCTGGGGCCAACGTCCTGACTTTC. This encodes CASSAGTGNSGANVLTF. The whole variable domain, remainder taken from reference TRBV18 and TRBJ2-6, is NAGVMQNPRHLVRRRGQEARLRCSPMKGHSHVYWYRQLPEEGLKFMVYLQKENIIDESGMPKERFSAEFPKEGPSILRIQQVVRGDSAAYFCASSAGTGNSGANVLTFGAGSRLTVL.

CDR3 sequence reads: CASSRPRGTDNTEAFF. CDR3 nucleotide sequence: TGTGCCAGCAGCCGACCTCGGGGGACAGATAACACTGAAGCTTTCTTT. The chain links TRBV14 to TRBJ1-1, with TRBD1 matching 7 bases. Germline trimming cut 4 bases from V and 2 bases from J; bases unmatched to any gene: 10. There are 16 residues in the CDR3. Germline CDR1 SGHDN, CDR2 FVKESK.

This clone was detected only once. This sequence joins TRBV2 and TRBJ2-7; D remains ambiguous. The V and J ends lost 2 bases and 3 bases respectively, with 8 bases between them. This CDR3 spans 13 amino acids. Germline V gene sequence: CDR1 SNHLY, CDR2 FYNNEI. CDR3 sequence (DNA): TGTGCCAGCAGTGAACTGGGCTTCTACGAGCAGTACTTC. It encodes CASSELGFYEQYF.

The rearrangement links TRBV6-5 to TRBJ1-2; 9 bases map to TRBD1. Trimming at V came to 6 bases and at J to 6 bases, leaving 5 bases not matched to a gene. Germline loops: CDR1 MNHEY, CDR2 SVGAGI. CDR3 length: 13 amino acids. CDR3 DNA: TGTGCCAGCAGAGGGAGGACAGGGGATGGCTACACCTTC. It encodes CASRGRTGDGYTF.

V gene TRBV14 combines with J gene TRBJ2-3; D not certain. The length of the CDR3 is 14 residues. Trimming removed 0 bases at V and 2 bases at J, with 6 bases between. The germline gives CDR1 SGHDN, CDR2 FVKESK. CDR3 residues: CASSQDFNTDTQYF. The CDR3 nucleotides are TGTGCCAGCAGCCAAGATTTTAACACAGATACGCAGTATTTT.